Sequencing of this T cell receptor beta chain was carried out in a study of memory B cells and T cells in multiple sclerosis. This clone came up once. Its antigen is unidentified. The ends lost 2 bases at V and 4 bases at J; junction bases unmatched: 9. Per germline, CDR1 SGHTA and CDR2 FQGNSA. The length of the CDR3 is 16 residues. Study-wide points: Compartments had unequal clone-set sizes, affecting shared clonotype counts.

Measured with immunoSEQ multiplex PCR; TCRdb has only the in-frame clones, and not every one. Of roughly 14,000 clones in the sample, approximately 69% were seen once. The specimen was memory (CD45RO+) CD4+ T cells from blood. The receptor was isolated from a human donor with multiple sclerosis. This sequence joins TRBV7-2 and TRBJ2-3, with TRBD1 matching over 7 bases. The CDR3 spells CASSLTPTGMADTQYF. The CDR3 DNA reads TGTGCCAGCAGCTTAACGCCGACAGGGATGGCAGATACGCAGTATTTT.